These 31 T cell receptor beta chains came from one sample sequenced in a study of T cell changes during pregnancy in multiple sclerosis. The data were produced by immunoSEQ multiplex PCR, yet TCRdb's version contains in-frame clones alone and is incomplete. The sample shows 45,000 or so clones, 75% to 95% of them seen only once. This sample comprised CD8+ T cells from peripheral blood mononuclear cells, obtained after pregnancy. All receptors derive from a female donor with multiple sclerosis, enrolled in a pregnancy study.

The rearrangement uses TRBV5-6 and TRBJ2-7; TRBD2 matches at 10 bases. Germline CDR1 is SGHDT and CDR2 is YYEEEE. CDR3 length: 15 amino acids. The V and J ends lost 1 base and 2 bases, in that order; junction bases with no gene match: 3. CDR3 region: CASSLFLAGAYEQYF. The CDR3 bases are TGTGCCAGCAGCTTGTTCCTAGCGGGAGCCTACGAGCAGTACTTC.

This rearrangement joins TRBV30 to TRBJ2-7, with D perhaps TRBD2 (5 bases). The CDR3 is 12 amino acids. The V gene's germline CDR1 is GTSNPN and CDR2 SVGIG (reference sequence). V gave up 2 bases and J gave up 5 bases, with 10 bases separating them. The CDR3 loop reads CAWSPSGNEQYF. The CDR3 DNA reads TGTGCCTGGAGTCCCTCCGGGAACGAGCAGTACTTC.

This rearrangement joins TRBV9 to TRBJ2-5; D is ambiguous. Germline assignment: CDR1 SGDLS and CDR2 YYNGEE. Trimming took off 0 bases at V and 1 base at J, with 7 bases between the two ends. The CDR3 sequence is 14 residues long. The CDR3 DNA reads as TGTGCCAGCAGCGTAGGGGCAGGCCAAGAGACCCAGTACTTC. The encoded protein is CASSVGAGQETQYF. The full variable domain, rest sourced from reference TRBV9 and TRBJ2-5, is DSGVTQTPKHLITATGQRVTLRCSPRSGDLSVYWYQQSLDQGLQFLIQYYNGEERAKGNILERFSAQQFPDLHSELNLSSLELGDSALYFCASSVGAGQETQYFGPGTRLLVL.

The V and J genes are TRBV6-5 and TRBJ2-3; D is undetermined. Germline values: CDR1 MNHEY, CDR2 SVGAGI. V lost 6 bases, J lost 4 bases, and 8 bases lay in between. The CDR3 covers 12 residues. The CDR3 region is CASSHGSDTQYF. In DNA form, the CDR3 reads TGTGCCAGCAGCCACGGGTCAGATACGCAGTATTTT.

The chain carries TRBV6-4 and TRBJ1-2; D uncertain. The CDR3 contains 13 residues. The V and J ends lost 4 bases and 6 bases respectively, with 12 bases between them. In germline, CDR1 is MRHNA, CDR2 SNTAGT. The CDR3 nucleotides read TGTGCCAGCAGTGCTGTGGGTGACAATGGCTACACCTTC. Translated, it gives CASSAVGDNGYTF.

The CDR3 spells CASSIQVYQETQYF. The CDR3 DNA follows: TGTGCCAGTAGTATACAGGTGTACCAAGAGACCCAGTACTTC. This chain connects TRBV19 to TRBJ2-5, with D unresolved. CDR3 length equals 14 residues. V lost 2 bases and J 0 bases, leaving 7 bases between the germline ends. The germline V gene encodes CDR1 LNHDA and CDR2 SQIVND (reference sequence).

This clone was picked up one time. The chain carries TRBV19 and TRBJ2-5; no definite D call. The CDR3 consists of 16 residues. V was trimmed by 5 bases and J by 5 bases, leaving 21 bases between them. Looked up from germline, CDR1 is LNHDA and CDR2 is SQIVND (reference sequence). The CDR3 sequence is CASSPQREGKEETQYF. Here the CDR3 DNA reads TGTGCCAGTAGTCCCCAAAGAGAAGGTAAGGAGGAGACCCAGTACTTC.

The rearrangement joins TRBV30 to TRBJ2-7; tentatively, D is TRBD1 (7 bases). Germline V gives CDR1 GTSNPN, CDR2 SVGIG (reference sequence). The germline V and J ends were trimmed by 1 base and 1 base, with 20 bases remaining between them. The CDR3 is made up of 17 amino acids. The CDR3 region is CAWSGGQWRDRSYEQYF. The CDR3 bases are TGTGCCTGGAGTGGGGGTCAATGGCGGGACAGATCCTACGAGCAGTACTTC.

This clone has a single count. The genes are TRBV29-1 and TRBJ2-1; 8 bases align to TRBD2. Germline V CDR1 and CDR2: SQVTM, ANQGSEA. The CDR3 extends over 14 amino acids. The ends lost 6 bases at V and 0 bases at J; junction bases unmatched: 4. CDR3 sequence: CSVGGGLSYNEQFF. For the CDR3, the DNA is TGCAGCGTCGGGGGGGGCCTCTCCTACAATGAGCAGTTCTTC.

The chain links TRBV15 to TRBJ1-2; 7 nucleotides agree with TRBD1. The V and J ends lost 0 bases and 6 bases, in that order; junction bases with no gene match: 13. Per germline, CDR1 LNHNV and CDR2 YYDKDF (reference sequence). The CDR3 covers 17 residues. CDR3 DNA sequence: TGTGCCACCAGCAGAGATGAGTTCCAGGGGGATGATAATGGCTACACCTTC. It encodes CATSRDEFQGDDNGYTF. Together with reference TRBV15 and TRBJ1-2, the CDR3 gives the full variable domain: DAMVIQNPRYQVTQFGKPVTLSCSQTLNHNVMYWYQQKSSQAPKLLFHYYDKDFNNEADTPDNFQSRRPNTSFCFLDIRSPGLGDTAMYLCATSRDEFQGDDNGYTFGSGTRLTVV.

The gene calls are TRBV7-9 and TRBJ2-1, with no clear D. The CDR3 spans 15 residues. From germline, CDR1 is SEHNR and CDR2 FQNEAQ (reference sequence). Trimming took 2 bases from V and 1 from J, leaving 9 bases between them. CDR3 sequence reads: CASSLQAWSYNEQFF. CDR3 bases: TGTGCCAGCAGCTTACAAGCGTGGTCCTACAATGAGCAGTTCTTC.

The chain is built from TRBV6-6 and TRBJ1-2; 7 bases are shared with TRBD1. Trimming removed 2 bases from V and 7 bases from J; junction bases left unmatched: 10. Germline assignment: CDR1 MNHNY and CDR2 SVGAGI (reference sequence). The length of the CDR3 is 15 residues. CDR3 in DNA: TGTGCCAGCAGTTACCCGACAGGGTTGGGAGCTGGCTACACCTTC. This translates into CASSYPTGLGAGYTF.

The chain couples TRBV7-8 to TRBJ1-3; TRBD1 is a possible D gene (6 bases). Germline V gene lookup returns CDR1 SGHVS and CDR2 FQNEAQ. This CDR3 contains 19 residues. V lost 2 bases and J 8 bases, leaving 28 bases between the germline ends. The CDR3 is CASSLRGGPGYGPVDTIYF. The CDR3 DNA sequence: TGTGCCAGCAGCTTAAGGGGGGGGCCGGGGTATGGGCCGGTGGACACCATATATTTT.

The chain links TRBV27 to TRBJ1-1; the match to TRBD1 covers 8 bases. V lost 2 bases to trimming and J lost 7 bases; unmatched junction nucleotides: 0. Germline lookup yields CDR1 MNHEY and CDR2 SMNVEV (reference sequence). The CDR3 has 12 amino acids. The CDR3 is CASSLTGGEAFF. The CDR3 bases are TGTGCCAGCAGTTTAACAGGGGGTGAAGCTTTCTTT.

Only one count was recorded for this clone. The chain is built from TRBV6-1 and TRBJ1-5; D is possibly TRBD1 (5 bases). Germline V CDR1 and CDR2: MNHNS, SASEGT. CDR3 length equals 13 residues. Trimming cost V 6 bases and J 5 bases, with 11 bases left between them. Here the CDR3 DNA reads TGTGCCAGCAGGCCGACAGTAGATCAGCCCCAGCATTTT. Translating gives CASRPTVDQPQHF.

The table lists this clone with a few counts. This chain links TRBV18 with TRBJ1-2; a possible D gene is TRBD1 (5 bases). CDR1 and CDR2 from the germline V gene are KGHSH and LQKENI. The CDR3 contains 13 residues. V was shortened by 0 bases and J by 7 bases, with 9 bases between the two germline ends. DNA of the CDR3: TGTGCCAGCTCACCACCCCAGGGTGGTGGCTACACCTTC. It encodes CASSPPQGGGYTF. The variable domain in full, with the rest retrieved from reference TRBV18 and TRBJ1-2, is NAGVMQNPRHLVRRRGQEARLRCSPMKGHSHVYWYRQLPEEGLKFMVYLQKENIIDESGMPKERFSAEFPKEGPSILRIQQVVRGDSAAYFCASSPPQGGGYTFGSGTRLTVV.

This chain connects TRBV19 to TRBJ2-7; D is possibly TRBD1 (6 bases). CDR1 is LNHDA and CDR2 is SQIVND in the germline V gene (reference sequence). Trimming stripped 1 base from V and 5 bases from J, with 12 bases between. CDR3 length equals 14 residues. The CDR3 reads CASSIAWQGNEQYF. The CDR3 coding sequence is TGTGCCAGTAGTATAGCATGGCAGGGGAACGAGCAGTACTTC.

The J gene is TRBJ2-5, the V gene TRBV19, with 7 bases that match TRBD2. The CDR3 consists of 14 residues. V lost 6 bases and J lost 7; bases outside the gene matches: 11. Germline CDR1 is LNHDA and CDR2 is SQIVND (reference sequence). In DNA, the CDR3 is TGTGCCAGTAGCCATCCGGGACTATTCGTGACCCAGTACTTC. Its protein product is CASSHPGLFVTQYF.

The chain uses TRBV19 and TRBJ1-2, with D possibly being TRBD1 (5 bases). The germline gives CDR1 LNHDA, CDR2 SQIVND (reference sequence). The CDR3 totals 14 residues. Trimming pared 3 bases from V and 1 base from J, leaving 9 bases between. In DNA form, the CDR3 reads TGTGCCAGTAGTATTTTGGGGCTTAACTATGGCTACACCTTC. Translated, it gives CASSILGLNYGYTF.

V gene TRBV7-3 combines with J gene TRBJ1-2, with D perhaps TRBD1 (6 bases). V lost 7 bases, J lost 8 bases, and 17 bases lay in between. The CDR3 sequence is 13 residues long. Per germline, CDR1 SGHTA and CDR2 FQGTGA. The DNA of the CDR3 is TGTGCCAGCAACCTGGGGGGGCTTCAGGGCTACACCTTC. It yields the protein CASNLGGLQGYTF.

The gene calls are TRBV2 and TRBJ2-5, with 8 nucleotides matching TRBD1. V lost 11 bases and J lost 5; bases outside the gene matches: 13. Germline V lookup: CDR1 SNHLY, CDR2 FYNNEI. The CDR3 contains 14 residues. The CDR3 coding sequence is TGTGCCGGGGGGTCACAGGGGGTCCGCGAGACCCAGTACTTC. Amino acid sequence: CAGGSQGVRETQYF.

The rearrangement joins TRBV7-2 to TRBJ2-1; D gene ambiguous. This CDR3 is built from 12 residues. Germline-derived CDR1 and CDR2 are SGHTA and FQGNSA. V was clipped by 5 bases and J by 4 bases, with 6 bases between them. The CDR3 protein is CASSLGYNEQFF. The CDR3 region has the DNA TGTGCCAGCAGCCTCGGGTACAATGAGCAGTTCTTC.

The chain joins TRBV5-4 to TRBJ1-3; the match to TRBD1 covers 10 bases. This CDR3 is 15 amino acids long. Losses at the gene ends were 2 bases for V and 4 bases for J; bases not matched to a gene: 3. Germline CDR1 SGHNT, CDR2 YYREEE (reference sequence). In DNA form, the CDR3 reads TGTGCCAGCAGCTTAGACAGGGGGCAAGGAAACACCATATATTTT. Translated: CASSLDRGQGNTIYF.

V and J are TRBV4-1 and TRBJ2-7, with 7 nucleotides matching TRBD2. With V trimmed by 2 bases and J by 1 base, 5 bases remained unmatched. The CDR3 sequence is 15 residues long. Per the germline V gene, CDR1 is MGHRA and CDR2 is YSYEKL. For the CDR3, the DNA is TGCGCCAGCAGCCAAATGTGGGAGGGTTCCTACGAGCAGTACTTC. It yields the protein CASSQMWEGSYEQYF.

The V call is TRBV5-3, the J call TRBJ2-3; TRBD1 matches 7 bases. TRBV5-3 is treated as an ORF (open reading frame) with a function not yet certain. The CDR3 covers 16 residues. V gave up 1 base and J gave up 4 bases; unmatched junction bases: 9. The DNA for the CDR3 is TGTGCCAGAAGCTTGTTTCGACAGGGCCGGCCAGATACGCAGTATTTT. It specifies CARSLFRQGRPDTQYF.

The V gene is TRBV30, the J gene TRBJ1-1; the match to TRBD1 covers 7 bases. Germline V gene data show CDR1 as GTSNPN and CDR2 as SVGIG (reference sequence). Trimming at V came to 2 bases and at J to 1 base, leaving 4 bases not matched to a gene. The CDR3 is 14 amino acids. CDR3 nucleotides: TGTGCCTGGAGTCGGGACAGCAAGAACACTGAAGCTTTCTTT. It encodes CAWSRDSKNTEAFF.

This clone was picked up one time. The rearrangement links TRBV5-4 to TRBJ2-7; weak D call: TRBD1 (5 bases). The CDR3 consists of 13 residues. Germline CDR1 SGHNT, CDR2 YYREEE (reference sequence). V lost 4 bases and J 3 bases, leaving 11 bases between the germline ends. As DNA, the CDR3 is TGTGCCAGCAGCCAAGACAGCTACTACGAGCAGTACTTC. The encoded protein is CASSQDSYYEQYF.

The chain joins TRBV6-6 to TRBJ2-7; TRBD2 is a possible D gene (7 bases). Germline CDR1 and CDR2: MNHNY and SVGAGI (reference sequence). The CDR3 extends over 12 amino acids. V lost 10 bases and J 5 bases, leaving 15 bases between the germline ends. The CDR3 loop is CATLGGRNEQYF. DNA for the CDR3: TGTGCCACCTTGGGGGGGCGCAACGAGCAGTACTTC.

This clone was seen a single time. This chain links TRBV7-9 with TRBJ2-1; 9 nucleotides agree with TRBD1. The trim removed 0 bases at V and 4 bases at J, leaving 4 bases unmatched. The CDR3 length is 16 residues. Germline assignment: CDR1 SEHNR and CDR2 FQNEAQ (reference sequence). CDR3 sequence (DNA): TGTGCCAGCAGCTTAGCGGGACAGGGAATTTACAATGAGCAGTTCTTC. Its protein is CASSLAGQGIYNEQFF. Using reference TRBV7-9 and TRBJ2-1 for the parts outside the CDR3, the full variable domain is DTGVSQNPRHKITKRGQNVTFRCDPISEHNRLYWYRQTLGQGPEFLTYFQNEAQLEKSRLLSDRFSAERPKGSFSTLEIQRTEQGDSAMYLCASSLAGQGIYNEQFFGPGTRLTVL.

This rearrangement joins TRBV15 to TRBJ2-2, with a possible D match to TRBD2 (6 bases). Germline-derived CDR1 and CDR2 are LNHNV and YYDKDF (reference sequence). The CDR3 covers 15 residues. Trimming cost V 0 bases and J 4 bases, with 9 bases left between them. CDR3 region: CATSRDGGITGELFF. The DNA for the CDR3 is TGTGCCACCAGCAGAGATGGGGGGATCACCGGGGAGCTGTTTTTT.

The chain combines TRBV5-6 with TRBJ1-3, with 7 bases matching TRBD1. V trimming: 4 bases; J trimming: 9 bases; junction bases outside the gene matches: 10. CDR1 and CDR2 (germline): SGHDT, YYEEEE. This CDR3 is built from 14 residues. The CDR3 nucleotides read TGTGCCAGCAGCGCCGGACAGGCGTCGTTCACCATATATTTT. Translated: CASSAGQASFTIYF.